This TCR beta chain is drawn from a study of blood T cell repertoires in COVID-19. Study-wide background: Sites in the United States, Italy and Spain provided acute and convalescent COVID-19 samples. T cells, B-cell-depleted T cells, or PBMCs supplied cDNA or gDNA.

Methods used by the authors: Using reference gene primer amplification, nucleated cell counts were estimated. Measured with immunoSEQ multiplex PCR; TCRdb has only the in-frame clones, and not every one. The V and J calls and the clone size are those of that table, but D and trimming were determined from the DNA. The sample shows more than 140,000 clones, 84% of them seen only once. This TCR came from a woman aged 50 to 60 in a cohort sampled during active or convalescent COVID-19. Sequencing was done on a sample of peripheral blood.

The CDR3: CASRETGNQPQHF. CDR3 DNA sequence: TGTGCCAGCAGAGAGACTGGCAATCAGCCCCAGCATTTT. The chain links TRBV6-5 to TRBJ1-5; no reliable D call. The ends were cut back, 6 bases at V and 2 bases at J, with 8 bases in the middle. The length of the CDR3 is 13 residues. The germline CDR1 and CDR2 sequences are MNHEY and SVGAGI.